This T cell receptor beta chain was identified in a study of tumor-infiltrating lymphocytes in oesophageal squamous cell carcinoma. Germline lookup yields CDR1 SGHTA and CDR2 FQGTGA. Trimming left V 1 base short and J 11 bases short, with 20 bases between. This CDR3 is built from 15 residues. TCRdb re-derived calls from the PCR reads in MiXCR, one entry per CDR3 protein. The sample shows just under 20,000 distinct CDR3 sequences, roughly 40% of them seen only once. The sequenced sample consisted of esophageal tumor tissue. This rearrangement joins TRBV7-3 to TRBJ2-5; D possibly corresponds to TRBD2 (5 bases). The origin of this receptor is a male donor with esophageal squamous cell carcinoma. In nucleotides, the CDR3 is TGTGCCAGCAGCTTAAGGGAGACCCCCTACAATGAGCAGTACTTC. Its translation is CASSLRETPYNEQYF.